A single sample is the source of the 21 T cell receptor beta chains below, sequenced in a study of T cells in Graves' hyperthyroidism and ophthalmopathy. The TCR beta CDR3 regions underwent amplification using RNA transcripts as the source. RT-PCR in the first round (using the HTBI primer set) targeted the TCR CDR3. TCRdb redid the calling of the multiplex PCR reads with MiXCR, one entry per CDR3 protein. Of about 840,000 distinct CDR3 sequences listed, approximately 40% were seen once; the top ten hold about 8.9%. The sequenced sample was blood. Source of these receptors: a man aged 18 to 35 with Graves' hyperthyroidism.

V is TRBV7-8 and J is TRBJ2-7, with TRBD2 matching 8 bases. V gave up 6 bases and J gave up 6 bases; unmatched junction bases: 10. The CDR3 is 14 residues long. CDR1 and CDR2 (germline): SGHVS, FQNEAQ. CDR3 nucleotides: TGTGCCAGCAGTTACTTAACTAGCGGCCGCGAGCAGTACTTC. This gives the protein CASSYLTSGREQYF.

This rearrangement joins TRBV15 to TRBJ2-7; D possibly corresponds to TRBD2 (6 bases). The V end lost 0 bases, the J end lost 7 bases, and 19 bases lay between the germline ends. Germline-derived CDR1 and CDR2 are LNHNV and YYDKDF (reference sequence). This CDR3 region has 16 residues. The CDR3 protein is CATSRDHSGTDNEQYF. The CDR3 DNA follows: TGTGCCACCAGCAGAGATCATAGCGGCACGGACAATGAGCAGTACTTC.

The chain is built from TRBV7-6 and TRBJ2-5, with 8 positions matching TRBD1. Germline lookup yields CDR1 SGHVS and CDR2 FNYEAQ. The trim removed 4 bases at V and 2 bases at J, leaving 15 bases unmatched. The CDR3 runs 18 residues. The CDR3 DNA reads TGTGCCAGCAGCTCCGGGACAGGTTTGACAGGGGAGCAAGAGACCCAGTACTTC. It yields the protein CASSSGTGLTGEQETQYF.

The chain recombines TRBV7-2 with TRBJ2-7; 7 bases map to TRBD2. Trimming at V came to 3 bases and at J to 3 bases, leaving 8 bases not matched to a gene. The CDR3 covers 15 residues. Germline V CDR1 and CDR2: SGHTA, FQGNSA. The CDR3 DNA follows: TGTGCCAGCAGCTTCGGGTCCGCGGGAGTCTACGAGCAGTACTTC. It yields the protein CASSFGSAGVYEQYF.

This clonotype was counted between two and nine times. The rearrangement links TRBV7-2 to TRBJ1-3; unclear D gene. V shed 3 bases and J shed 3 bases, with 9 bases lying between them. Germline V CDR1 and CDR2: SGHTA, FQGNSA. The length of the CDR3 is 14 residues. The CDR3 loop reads CASSFAQNGNTIYF. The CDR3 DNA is TGTGCCAGCAGCTTCGCCCAAAATGGAAACACCATATATTTT.

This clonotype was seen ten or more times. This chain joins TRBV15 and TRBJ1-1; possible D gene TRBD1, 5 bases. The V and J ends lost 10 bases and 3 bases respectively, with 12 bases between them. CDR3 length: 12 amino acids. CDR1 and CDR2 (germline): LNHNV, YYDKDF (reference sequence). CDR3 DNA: TGTGCCAGTGGGGGACTCGACACTGAAGCTTTCTTT. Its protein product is CASGGLDTEAFF. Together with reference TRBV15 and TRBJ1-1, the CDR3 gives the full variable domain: DAMVIQNPRYQVTQFGKPVTLSCSQTLNHNVMYWYQQKSSQAPKLLFHYYDKDFNNEADTPDNFQSRRPNTSFCFLDIRSPGLGDTAMYLCASGGLDTEAFFGQGTRLTVV.

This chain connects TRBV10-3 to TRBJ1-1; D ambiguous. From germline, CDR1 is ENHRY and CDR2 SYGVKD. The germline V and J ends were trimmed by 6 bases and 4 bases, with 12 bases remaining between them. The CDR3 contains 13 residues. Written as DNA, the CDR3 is TGTGCCATCAGGACCGGGCCCGGCACTGAAGCTTTCTTT. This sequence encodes CAIRTGPGTEAFF.

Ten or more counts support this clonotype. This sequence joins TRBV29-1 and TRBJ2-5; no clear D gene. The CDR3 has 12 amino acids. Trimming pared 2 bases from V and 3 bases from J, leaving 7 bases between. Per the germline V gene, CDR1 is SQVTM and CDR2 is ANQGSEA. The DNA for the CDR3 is TGCAGCGTTGAATTCGGTGAAGAGACCCAGTACTTC. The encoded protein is CSVEFGEETQYF. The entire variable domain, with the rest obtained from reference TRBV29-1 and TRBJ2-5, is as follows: SAVISQKPSRDICQRGTSLTIQCQVDSQVTMMFWYRQQPGQSLTLIATANQGSEATYESGFVIDKFPISRPNLTFSTLTVSNMSPEDSSIYLCSVEFGEETQYFGPGTRLLVL.

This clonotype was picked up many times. The CDR3 loop is CATSRVGAQPQHF. CDR3 in DNA: TGTGCCACCAGCAGGGTCGGGGCTCAGCCCCAGCATTTT. The chain employs TRBV15 and TRBJ1-5, with D tentatively TRBD1 (5 bases). Germline V gene data show CDR1 as LNHNV and CDR2 as YYDKDF (reference sequence). Trimming pared 3 bases from V and 6 bases from J, leaving 9 bases between. The CDR3 is made up of 13 amino acids. The full variable domain, in which reference TRBV15 and TRBJ1-5 provide the parts outside the CDR3, is DAMVIQNPRYQVTQFGKPVTLSCSQTLNHNVMYWYQQKSSQAPKLLFHYYDKDFNNEADTPDNFQSRRPNTSFCFLDIRSPGLGDTAMYLCATSRVGAQPQHFGDGTRLSIL.

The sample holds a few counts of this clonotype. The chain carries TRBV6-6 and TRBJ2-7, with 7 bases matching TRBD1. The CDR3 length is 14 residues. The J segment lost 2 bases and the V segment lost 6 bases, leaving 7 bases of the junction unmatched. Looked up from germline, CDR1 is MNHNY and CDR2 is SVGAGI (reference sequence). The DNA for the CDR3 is TGTGCCAGCAGGCACGGACAGGCCCCCTACGAGCAGTACTTC. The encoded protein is CASRHGQAPYEQYF.

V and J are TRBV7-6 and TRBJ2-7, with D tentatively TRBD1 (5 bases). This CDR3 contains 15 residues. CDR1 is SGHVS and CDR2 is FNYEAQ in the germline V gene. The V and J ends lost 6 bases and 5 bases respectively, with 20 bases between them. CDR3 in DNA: TGTGCCAGCAGTTTATGGTCACAGGCTCGGAACGAGCAGTACTTC. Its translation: CASSLWSQARNEQYF. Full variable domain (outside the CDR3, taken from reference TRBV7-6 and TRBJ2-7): GAGVSQSPRYKVTKRGQDVALRCDPISGHVSLYWYRQALGQGPEFLTYFNYEAQQDKSGLPNDRFSAERPEGSISTLTIQRTEQRDSAMYRCASSLWSQARNEQYFGPGTRLTVT.

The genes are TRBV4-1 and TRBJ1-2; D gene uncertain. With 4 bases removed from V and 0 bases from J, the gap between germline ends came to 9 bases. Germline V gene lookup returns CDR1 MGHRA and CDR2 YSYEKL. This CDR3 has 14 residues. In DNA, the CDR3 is TGCGCCAGCAGCCTGTCTTATGCTAACTATGGCTACACCTTC. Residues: CASSLSYANYGYTF.

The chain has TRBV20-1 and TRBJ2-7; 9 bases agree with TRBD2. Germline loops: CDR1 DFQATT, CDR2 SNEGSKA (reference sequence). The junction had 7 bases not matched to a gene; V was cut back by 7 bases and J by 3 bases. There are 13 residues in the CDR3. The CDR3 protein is CSVNGTSFYEQYF. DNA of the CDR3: TGCAGTGTAAACGGGACTAGCTTCTACGAGCAGTACTTC.

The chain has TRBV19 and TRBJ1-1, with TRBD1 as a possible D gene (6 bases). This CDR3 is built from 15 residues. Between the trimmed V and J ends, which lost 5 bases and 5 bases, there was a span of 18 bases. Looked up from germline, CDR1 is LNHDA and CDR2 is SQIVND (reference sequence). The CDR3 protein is CASSGVTGSGTEAFF. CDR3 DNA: TGTGCCAGTAGTGGGGTAACAGGGAGTGGAACTGAAGCTTTCTTT. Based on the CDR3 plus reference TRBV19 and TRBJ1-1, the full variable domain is DGGITQSPKYLFRKEGQNVTLSCEQNLNHDAMYWYRQDPGQGLRLIYYSQIVNDFQKGDIAEGYSVSREKKESFPLTVTSAQKNPTAFYLCASSGVTGSGTEAFFGQGTRLTVV.

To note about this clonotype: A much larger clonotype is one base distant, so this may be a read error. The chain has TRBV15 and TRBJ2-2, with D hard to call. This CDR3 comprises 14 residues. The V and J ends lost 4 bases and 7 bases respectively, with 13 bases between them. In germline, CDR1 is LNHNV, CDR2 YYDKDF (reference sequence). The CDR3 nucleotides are TGTGCCACCAGCACCCGAATGGGCGACGGGGAGCTGTTTTTT. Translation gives CATSTRMGDGELFF.

The CDR3 loop reads CASSTGVSNYGYTF. CDR3 bases: TGCGCCAGCTCGACAGGGGTGAGCAACTATGGCTACACCTTC. The chain is built from TRBV5-1 and TRBJ1-2; 8 bases line up with TRBD1. Germline V CDR1 and CDR2: SGHRS, YFSETQ. The CDR3 is 14 residues long. J gave up 2 bases and V 7 bases, and 7 bases lay outside the gene matches.

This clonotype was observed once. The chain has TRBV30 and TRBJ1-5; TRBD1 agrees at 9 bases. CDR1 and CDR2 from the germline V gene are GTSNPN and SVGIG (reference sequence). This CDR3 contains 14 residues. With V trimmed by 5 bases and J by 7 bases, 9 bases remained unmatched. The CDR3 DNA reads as TGTGCCTGGTCTCCGGGACAGGGCAGACAGCCCCAGCATTTT. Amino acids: CAWSPGQGRQPQHF.

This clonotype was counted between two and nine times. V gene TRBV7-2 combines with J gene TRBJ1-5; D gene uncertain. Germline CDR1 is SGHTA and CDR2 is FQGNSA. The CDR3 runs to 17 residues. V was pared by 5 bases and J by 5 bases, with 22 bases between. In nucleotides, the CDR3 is TGTGCCAGCAGCCAAGATCGGCTTGCGGCAGCTTATCAGCCCCAGCATTTT. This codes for CASSQDRLAAAYQPQHF.

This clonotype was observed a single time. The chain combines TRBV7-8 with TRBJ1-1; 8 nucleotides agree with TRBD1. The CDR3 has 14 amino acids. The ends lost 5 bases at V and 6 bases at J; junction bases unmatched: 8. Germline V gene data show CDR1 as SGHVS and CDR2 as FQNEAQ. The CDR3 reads CASSGRGRKAEAFF. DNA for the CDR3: TGTGCCAGCAGCGGCAGGGGGCGGAAGGCTGAAGCTTTCTTT.

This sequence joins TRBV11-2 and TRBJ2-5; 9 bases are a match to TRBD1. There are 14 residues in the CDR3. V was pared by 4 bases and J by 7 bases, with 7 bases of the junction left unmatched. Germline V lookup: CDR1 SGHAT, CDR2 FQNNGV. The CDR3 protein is CASSSGTGRGTQYF. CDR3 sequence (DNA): TGTGCCAGCAGCTCAGGGACAGGGAGAGGGACCCAGTACTTC.

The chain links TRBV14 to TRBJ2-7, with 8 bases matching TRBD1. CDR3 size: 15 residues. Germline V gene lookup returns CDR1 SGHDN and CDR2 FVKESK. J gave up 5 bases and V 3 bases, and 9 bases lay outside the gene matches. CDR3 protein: CASSHHRDRPHEQYF. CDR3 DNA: TGTGCCAGCAGCCATCACAGGGACAGGCCCCACGAGCAGTACTTC.